The 8 T cell receptor beta chains presented below share a single source sample, sequenced in a study of Graves' ophthalmopathy and Graves' hyperthyroidism. RNA transcripts were the template, and TCR beta CDR3 regions were amplified from them. The workflow started with a first-round RT-PCR run with HTBI primers and then moved on to a second-round multiplex PCR. A single record per CDR3 protein comes from TCRdb applying MiXCR to the multiplex PCR reads. The sample carries about 390,000 distinct CDR3 sequences, approximately 17% recorded once. The sequencing sample was made of peripheral blood. The receptors stem from an adult woman with stable Graves' hyperthyroidism.

The table lists this clonotype with many counts. DNA for the CDR3: TGTGCCAGCAGTGTCGGGACAGGGGGCTTGTACGAGCAGTACTTC. It yields the protein CASSVGTGGLYEQYF. The rearrangement joins TRBV25-1 to TRBJ2-7; 12 bases align to TRBD1. Germline CDR1 is MGHDK and CDR2 is SYGVNS. Losses at the gene ends were 4 bases for V and 4 bases for J; bases not matched to a gene: 5. The CDR3 length is 15 residues.

There are many counts of this clonotype. This sequence joins TRBV2 and TRBJ1-1, with D perhaps TRBD1 (5 bases). Germline V lookup: CDR1 SNHLY, CDR2 FYNNEI. Between the trimmed V and J ends, which lost 7 bases and 2 bases, there was a span of 11 bases. There are 13 residues in the CDR3. The CDR3 region has the DNA TGTGCCAGCATGGCCGACAGAAACACTGAAGCTTTCTTT. The encoded protein is CASMADRNTEAFF.

This clonotype was counted many times. V usage is TRBV28 and J usage is TRBJ1-6; D is undetermined. This CDR3 contains 14 residues. Germline CDR1 MDHEN, CDR2 SYDVKM. Trimming pared 5 bases from V and 9 bases from J, leaving 14 bases between. The CDR3 reads CASSLGRIGSPLHF. DNA for the CDR3: TGTGCCAGCAGTCTAGGGAGAATTGGTTCACCCCTCCACTTT. The full variable domain, rest sourced from reference TRBV28 and TRBJ1-6, is DVKVTQSSRYLVKRTGEKVFLECVQDMDHENMFWYRQDPGLGLRLIYFSYDVKMKEKGDIPEGYSVSREKKERFSLILESASTNQTSMYLCASSLGRIGSPLHFGNGTRLTVT.

This clonotype was seen many times. The rearrangement joins TRBV12-3 or TRBV12-4 to TRBJ1-1; D unresolved. The CDR3 totals 15 residues. V lost 6 bases and J lost 2, with 16 bases in between. This CDR3 is CASSRGSGVNTEAFF. The CDR3 DNA reads as TGTGCCAGCAGCCGTGGAAGTGGCGTTAACACTGAAGCTTTCTTT.

There are many counts of this clonotype. The rearrangement links TRBV6-1 to TRBJ1-2; perhaps TRBD1 as D (5 bases). Trimming removed 2 bases at V and 4 bases at J, with 17 bases between. Germline V lookup: CDR1 MNHNS, CDR2 SASEGT. The CDR3 has 16 amino acids. CDR3 in amino acids: CASSELSGPVSYGYTF. The DNA of the CDR3 is TGTGCCAGCAGTGAATTGTCAGGGCCAGTTTCCTATGGCTACACCTTC.

In its sample, this clonotype was seen many times. The V gene is TRBV20-1, the J gene TRBJ2-5; D is possibly TRBD1 (5 bases). The CDR3 runs 15 residues. The germline CDR1 and CDR2 sequences are DFQATT and SNEGSKA (reference sequence). Trimming stripped 0 bases from V and 4 bases from J, with 15 bases between. This CDR3 is CSARDQPGNRETQYF. CDR3 DNA sequence: TGCAGTGCTAGAGATCAGCCAGGGAACAGAGAGACCCAGTACTTC.

This clonotype was counted many times. The genes are TRBV27 and TRBJ2-7, with a tentative D call TRBD2 (6 bases). With 3 bases removed from V and 3 bases from J, the gap between germline ends came to 12 bases. The CDR3 extends over 14 amino acids. Germline V lookup: CDR1 MNHEY, CDR2 SMNVEV (reference sequence). CDR3 bases: TGTGCCAGCAGTTTTGGGACTTCGAACTACGAGCAGTACTTC. It is translated as CASSFGTSNYEQYF.

This clonotype has only a few counts. One base away lies a much larger clone, so this may be a sequencing read error. The gene calls are TRBV12-3 or TRBV12-4 and TRBJ2-2; D unclear. The ends were cut back, 7 bases at V and 4 bases at J, with 4 bases in the middle. The CDR3 covers 11 residues. The CDR3 spells CASIITGELFF. The CDR3 nucleotides read TGTGCCAGCATCATCACCGGGGAGCTGTTTTTT.